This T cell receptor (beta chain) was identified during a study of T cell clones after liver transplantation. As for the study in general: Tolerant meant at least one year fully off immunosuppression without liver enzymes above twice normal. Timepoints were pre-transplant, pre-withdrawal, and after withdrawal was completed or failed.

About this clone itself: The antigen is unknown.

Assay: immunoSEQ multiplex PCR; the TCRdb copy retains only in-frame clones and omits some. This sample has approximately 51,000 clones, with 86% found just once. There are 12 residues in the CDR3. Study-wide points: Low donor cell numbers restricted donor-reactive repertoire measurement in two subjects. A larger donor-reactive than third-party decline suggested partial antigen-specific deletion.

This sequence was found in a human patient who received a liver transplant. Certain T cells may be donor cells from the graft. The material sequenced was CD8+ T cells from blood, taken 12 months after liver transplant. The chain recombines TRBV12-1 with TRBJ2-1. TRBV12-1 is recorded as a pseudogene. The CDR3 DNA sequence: TGTGCCAGCCCCCGAATGGTTTATGAGCAGTTCTTC. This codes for CASPRMVYEQFF.